These 9 T cell receptor beta chains were all obtained from the same sample, sequenced in a study of blood T cell repertoires in COVID-19. Profiled with immunoSEQ multiplex PCR; TCRdb holds only in-frame clones, not every one. The table has about 400,000 clones, 70% to 90% seen once. Sequencing used PBMCs or T cells enriched from blood (not recorded which). The receptors originated from a woman in her 30s with acute COVID-19.

The V and J genes are TRBV5-1 and TRBJ1-1, with 10 bases matching TRBD1. The germline V gene encodes CDR1 SGHRS and CDR2 YFSETQ. With 0 bases clipped from V and 5 bases from J, the junction kept 7 bases outside the gene matches. This CDR3 has 16 residues. In nucleotides, the CDR3 is TGCGCCAGCAGCTTGGCGGTCCCGGACAGGGGGACTGAAGCTTTCTTT. Translation: CASSLAVPDRGTEAFF. The full variable domain, with the rest looked up from reference TRBV5-1 and TRBJ1-1, is KAGVTQTPRYLIKTRGQQVTLSCSPISGHRSVSWYQQTPGQGLQFLFEYFSETQRNKGNFPGRFSGRQFSNSRSEMNVSTLELGDSALYLCASSLAVPDRGTEAFFGQGTRLTVV.

The chain employs TRBV3-1 (or the pseudogene TRBV3-2) and TRBJ2-1, with 7 nucleotides matching TRBD1. CDR1 is LGHDT and CDR2 is YNNKEL in the germline V gene (reference sequence). The CDR3 runs 14 residues. J gave up 10 bases and V 3 bases, and 9 bases lay outside the gene matches. CDR3: CASSQMTGIQEQFF. The DNA for the CDR3 is TGTGCCAGCAGCCAGATGACAGGGATACAAGAGCAGTTCTTC.

This rearrangement joins TRBV4-1 to TRBJ1-1, with TRBD1 as a possible D gene (6 bases). The germline gives CDR1 MGHRA, CDR2 YSYEKL. There are 14 residues in the CDR3. Trimming took off 5 bases at V and 1 base at J, with 11 bases between the two ends. The CDR3, as DNA: TGCGCCAGCAGCATCGGGACATCGAACACTGAAGCTTTCTTT. This encodes CASSIGTSNTEAFF.

The chain has TRBV7-9 and TRBJ1-2; D uncertain. The CDR3 has 13 amino acids. Germline CDR1 is SEHNR and CDR2 is FQNEAQ (reference sequence). Trimming took 5 bases from V and 8 from J, leaving 15 bases between them. The CDR3 loop is CASSDLTPGGYTF. As DNA, the CDR3 is TGTGCCAGCAGCGACCTGACACCGGGGGGCTACACCTTC.

The chain uses TRBV10-3 and TRBJ2-3; no firm D call. The CDR3 length is 18 residues. The germline V and J ends were trimmed by 0 bases and 2 bases, with 18 bases remaining between them. Germline CDR1 is ENHRY and CDR2 is SYGVKD. CDR3 residues: CAISESNSFSSHTDTQYF. The CDR3 DNA is TGTGCCATCAGTGAGTCGAATTCATTTTCGAGCCACACAGATACGCAGTATTTT.

The chain combines TRBV6-5 with TRBJ1-1; weak D call: TRBD1 (5 bases). Germline V gene sequence: CDR1 MNHEY, CDR2 SVGAGI. The length of the CDR3 is 12 residues. V lost 6 bases and J lost 7, with 12 bases in between. CDR3 sequence: CASRGATLEAFF. Written as DNA, the CDR3 is TGTGCCAGCAGAGGGGCCACCCTTGAAGCTTTCTTT.

This rearrangement joins TRBV11-3 to TRBJ2-5; 7 nucleotides line up with TRBD1. CDR1 and CDR2 from the germline V gene are SGHNT and YENEEA. J was trimmed by 2 bases and V by 0 bases; bases with no gene match: 3. This CDR3 is 15 amino acids long. CDR3 region: CASSLDGTVQETQYF. CDR3 nucleotide sequence: TGTGCCAGCAGCTTAGATGGGACAGTACAAGAGACCCAGTACTTC.

The chain employs TRBV12-3 or TRBV12-4 and TRBJ1-1, with 8 bases aligning to TRBD1. J lost 2 bases, V lost 7 bases, and 3 bases had no gene match. The CDR3 totals 13 residues. CDR3 loop: CASIDRGNTEAFF. The CDR3 DNA is TGTGCCAGCATTGACAGGGGCAACACTGAAGCTTTCTTT.

The V call is TRBV10-3, the J call TRBJ1-1; no clear D. The CDR3 is made up of 14 amino acids. V was clipped by 6 bases and J by 0 bases, with 11 bases between them. CDR1 and CDR2 from the germline V gene are ENHRY and SYGVKD. The CDR3 is CAIRRNSLNTEAFF. DNA for the CDR3: TGTGCCATCAGACGAAACAGCTTGAACACTGAAGCTTTCTTT.